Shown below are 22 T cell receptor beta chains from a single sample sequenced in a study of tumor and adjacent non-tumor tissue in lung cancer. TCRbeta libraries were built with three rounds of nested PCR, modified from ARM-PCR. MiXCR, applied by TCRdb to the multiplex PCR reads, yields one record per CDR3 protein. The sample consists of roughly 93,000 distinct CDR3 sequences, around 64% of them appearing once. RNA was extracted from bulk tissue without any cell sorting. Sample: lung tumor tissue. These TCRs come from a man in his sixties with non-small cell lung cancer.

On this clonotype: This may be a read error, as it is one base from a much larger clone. CDR3 nucleotides: TGTACCAGCAGCTTGCCCCAGACAGGGGGCAATGAGCAGTTCTTC. Its protein is CTSSLPQTGGNEQFF. This chain links TRBV5-4 with TRBJ2-1; 9 nucleotides agree with TRBD1. Germline CDR1 and CDR2: SGHNT and YYREEE (reference sequence). The CDR3 totals 15 residues.

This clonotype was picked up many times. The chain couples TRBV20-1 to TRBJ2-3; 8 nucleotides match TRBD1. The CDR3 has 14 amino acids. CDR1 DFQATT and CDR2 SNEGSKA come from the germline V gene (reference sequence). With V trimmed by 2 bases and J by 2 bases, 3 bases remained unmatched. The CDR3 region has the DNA TGCAGTGCTAGACGGACAGGGAACACAGATACGCAGTATTTT. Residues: CSARRTGNTDTQYF.

CDR3 DNA sequence: TGTGCCAGCACTTTCGGGACAGGCACCTACGAGCAGTACTTC. Protein product: CASTFGTGTYEQYF. This chain connects TRBV12-3 or TRBV12-4 to TRBJ2-7; 8 nucleotides agree with TRBD1. The CDR3 is made up of 14 amino acids. The trim removed 7 bases at V and 2 bases at J, leaving 7 bases unmatched.

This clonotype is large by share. In DNA, the CDR3 is TGTGCCAGCAGGCGGACAGAGGGACAGCCCCAGCATTTT. Amino acids: CASRRTEGQPQHF. This sequence joins TRBV12-3 or TRBV12-4 and TRBJ1-5, with TRBD1 as a possible D gene (6 bases). The CDR3 consists of 13 residues. V was clipped by 6 bases and J by 7 bases, with 13 bases between them.

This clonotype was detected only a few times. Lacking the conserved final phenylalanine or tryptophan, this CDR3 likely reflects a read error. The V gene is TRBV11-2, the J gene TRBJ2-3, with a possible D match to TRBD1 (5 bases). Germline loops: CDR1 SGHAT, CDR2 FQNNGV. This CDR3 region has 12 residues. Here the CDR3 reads CASSPGTGTQYS. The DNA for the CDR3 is TGTGCCAGCAGCCCCGGCACAGGTACGCAGTATTCT.

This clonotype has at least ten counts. This CDR3 is CASRGRGGTGELFF. The CDR3 DNA reads as TGTGCCAGCAGGGGCAGGGGTGGCACCGGGGAGCTGTTTTTT. V and J are TRBV6-5 and TRBJ2-2; D is perhaps TRBD1 (6 bases). V was clipped by 6 bases and J by 4 bases, with 12 bases between them. Germline CDR1 and CDR2: MNHEY and SVGAGI. CDR3 length equals 14 residues.

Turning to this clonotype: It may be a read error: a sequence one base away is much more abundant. The CDR3 reads CASGLELNTEAFF. CDR3 nucleotides: TGTGCCAGCGGCTTAGAGTTGAACACTGAAGCTTTCTTT. This chain joins TRBV5-6 and TRBJ1-1; D is undetermined. Germline V CDR1 and CDR2: SGHDT, YYEEEE. This CDR3 has 13 amino acids.

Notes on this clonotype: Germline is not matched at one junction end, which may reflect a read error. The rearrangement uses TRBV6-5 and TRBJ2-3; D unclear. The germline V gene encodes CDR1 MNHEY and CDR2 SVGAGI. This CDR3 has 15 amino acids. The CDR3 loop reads CASSYRFAGTHTQYF. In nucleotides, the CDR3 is TGTGCCAGCAGCTATCGTTTCGCAGGCACACATACGCAGTATTTT.

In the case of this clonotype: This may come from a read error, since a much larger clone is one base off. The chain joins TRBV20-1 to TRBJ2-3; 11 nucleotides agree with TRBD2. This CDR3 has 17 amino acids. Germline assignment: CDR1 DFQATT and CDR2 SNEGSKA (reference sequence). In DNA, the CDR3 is TGCAGTGCTGCCAGCCCTCTAGCGGGAGGACGCACAGATATGCAGTATTTT. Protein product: CSAASPLAGGRTDMQYF.

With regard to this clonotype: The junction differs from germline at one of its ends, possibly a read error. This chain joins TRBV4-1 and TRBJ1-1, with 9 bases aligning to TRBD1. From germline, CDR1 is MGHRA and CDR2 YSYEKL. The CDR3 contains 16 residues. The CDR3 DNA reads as TGCGCCAGCAGCACACCGGGACAGGGCCCGAACATTGAAGTTTTCTTT. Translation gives CASSTPGQGPNIEVFF.

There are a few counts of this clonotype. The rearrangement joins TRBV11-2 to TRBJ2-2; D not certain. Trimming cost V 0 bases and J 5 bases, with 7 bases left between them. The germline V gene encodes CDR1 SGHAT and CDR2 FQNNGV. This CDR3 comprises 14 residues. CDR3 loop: CASSLDPRTGELFF. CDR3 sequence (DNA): TGTGCCAGCAGCTTAGATCCGCGGACCGGGGAGCTGTTTTTT.

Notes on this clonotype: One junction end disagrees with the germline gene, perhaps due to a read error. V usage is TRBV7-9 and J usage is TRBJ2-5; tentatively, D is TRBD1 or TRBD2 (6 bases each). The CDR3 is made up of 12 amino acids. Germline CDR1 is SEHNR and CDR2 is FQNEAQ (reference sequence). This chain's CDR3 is CARMGGVETQYF. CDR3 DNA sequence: TGTGCCAGAATGGGGGGCGTTGAGACTCAGTACTTC.

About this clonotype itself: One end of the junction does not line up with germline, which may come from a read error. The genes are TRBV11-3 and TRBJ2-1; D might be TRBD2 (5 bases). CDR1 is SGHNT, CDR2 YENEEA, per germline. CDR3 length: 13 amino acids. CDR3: CASSSTLGGEHFF. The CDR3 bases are TGTGCCAGCAGCTCCACCCTAGGAGGTGAGCACTTCTTC.

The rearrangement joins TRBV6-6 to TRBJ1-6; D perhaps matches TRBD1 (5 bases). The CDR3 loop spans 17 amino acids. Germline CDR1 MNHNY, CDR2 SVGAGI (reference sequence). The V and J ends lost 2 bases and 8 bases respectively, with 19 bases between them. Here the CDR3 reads CASSYPVRQSGYSPLHF. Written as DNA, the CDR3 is TGTGCCAGCAGTTACCCCGTCCGACAGAGTGGTTATTCACCCCTCCACTTT.

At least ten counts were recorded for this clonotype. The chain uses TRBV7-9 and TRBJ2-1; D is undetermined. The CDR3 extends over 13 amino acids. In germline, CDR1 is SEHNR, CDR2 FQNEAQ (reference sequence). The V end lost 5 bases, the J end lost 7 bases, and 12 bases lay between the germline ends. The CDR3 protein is CASSPSSLNEQFF. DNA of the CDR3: TGTGCCAGCAGCCCCAGCAGCTTGAATGAGCAGTTCTTC.

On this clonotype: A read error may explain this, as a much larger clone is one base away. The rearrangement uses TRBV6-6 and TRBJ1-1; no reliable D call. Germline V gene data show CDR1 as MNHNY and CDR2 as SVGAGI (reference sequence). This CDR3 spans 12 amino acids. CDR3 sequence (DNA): TGTGCCAGCAGTTACGTAGACACTGAAGCTATCTTT. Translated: CASSYVDTEAIF.

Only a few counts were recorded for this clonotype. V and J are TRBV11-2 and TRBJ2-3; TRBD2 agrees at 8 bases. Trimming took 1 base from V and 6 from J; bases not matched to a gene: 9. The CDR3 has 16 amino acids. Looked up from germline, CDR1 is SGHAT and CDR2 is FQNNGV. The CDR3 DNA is TGTGCCAGCAGCTTAGTAACCGGGAGGGCTACGGATACGCAGTATTTT. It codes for CASSLVTGRATDTQYF.

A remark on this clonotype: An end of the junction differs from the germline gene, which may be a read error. As DNA, the CDR3 is TGCGCCAACAGCCAAGTTCAGCGTAGCGGGGGTCAGGATGAGCAGTTCTTC. Translation gives CANSQVQRSGGQDEQFF. The J gene is TRBJ2-1, the V gene TRBV4-2, with 9 bases that match TRBD2. Germline values: CDR1 LGHNA, CDR2 YNFKEQ. This CDR3 is built from 17 residues.

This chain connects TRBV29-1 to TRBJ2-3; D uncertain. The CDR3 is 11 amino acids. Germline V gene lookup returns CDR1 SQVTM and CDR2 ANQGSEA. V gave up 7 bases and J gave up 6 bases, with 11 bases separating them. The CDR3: CSGSLQDTQYF. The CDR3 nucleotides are TGCAGCGGGTCCCTGCAGGATACGCAGTATTTT.

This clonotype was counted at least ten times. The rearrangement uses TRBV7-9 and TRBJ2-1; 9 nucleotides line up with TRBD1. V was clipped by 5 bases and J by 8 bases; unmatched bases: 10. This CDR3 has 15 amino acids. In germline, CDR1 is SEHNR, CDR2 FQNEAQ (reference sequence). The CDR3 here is CASSLTGTGFDEQFF. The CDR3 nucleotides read TGTGCCAGCAGCCTCACCGGGACAGGGTTCGATGAGCAGTTCTTC. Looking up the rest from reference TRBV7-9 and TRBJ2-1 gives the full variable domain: DTGVSQNPRHKITKRGQNVTFRCDPISEHNRLYWYRQTLGQGPEFLTYFQNEAQLEKSRLLSDRFSAERPKGSFSTLEIQRTEQGDSAMYLCASSLTGTGFDEQFFGPGTRLTVL.

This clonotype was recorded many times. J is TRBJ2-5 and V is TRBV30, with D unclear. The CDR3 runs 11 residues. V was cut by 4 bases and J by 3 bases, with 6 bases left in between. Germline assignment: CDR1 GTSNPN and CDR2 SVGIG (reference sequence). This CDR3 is CAWTVKETQYF. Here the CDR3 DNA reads TGTGCCTGGACTGTGAAAGAGACCCAGTACTTC.

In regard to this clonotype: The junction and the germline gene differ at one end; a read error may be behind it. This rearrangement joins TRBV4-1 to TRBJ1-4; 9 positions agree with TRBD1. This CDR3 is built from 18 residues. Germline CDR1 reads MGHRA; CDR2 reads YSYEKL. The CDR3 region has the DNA TGCGCCAGCAGTCAAGAGGGACAGGGAGGGCGGGTTGGAGAAGAACTGTTTTTT. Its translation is CASSQEGQGGRVGEELFF.